Listed below are T cell receptor beta chains from one sample, sequenced in a study of T cells after yellow fever vaccination. A single record per CDR3 protein comes from TCRdb applying MiXCR to the 5' RACE reads. Of around 320,000 distinct CDR3 sequences in the sample, around a tenth were seen once. Here the sequenced sample was CD4+ T cells sorted from PBMCs, taken 45 days after the yellow fever booster vaccination. Every receptor here comes from a man aged 18 to 29 who received the YFV17D yellow fever vaccine. The conserved cysteine and the conserved F or W are not part of the CDR3 here.

V	J	CDR3
TRBV5-1	TRBJ1-5	ASSLGTGVYSNQPQH
TRBV6-5	TRBJ1-2	ASSYSGRSVGYT
TRBV5-1	TRBJ2-5	ASSLGTPTPETQY
TRBV5-5	TRBJ2-2	ASSFRDTGELF
TRBV15	TRBJ1-1	ATSRSTGWNTEAF
TRBV30	TRBJ1-1	AWSAHQVNTEAF
TRBV6-2/TRBV6-3	TRBJ2-5	ASSPIAGGQETQY
TRBV6-5	TRBJ2-6	ASSRGDSFYSGANVLT
TRBV25-1	TRBJ2-1	ASQEAGGWYNEQF
TRBV9	TRBJ2-2	ASSVVGAGANTGELF
TRBV15	TRBJ1-3	ATSRDLAENTIY
TRBV27	TRBJ2-3	ASSLYFRDTQY
TRBV4-1	TRBJ1-2	ASSSWTAGINYGYT
TRBV7-6	TRBJ2-5	ASSQIGGTETQY
TRBV7-2	TRBJ2-1	ASSLTALGRGGSYEQF
TRBV20-1	TRBJ1-6	SAWRDPLAGPLH
TRBV6-6	TRBJ1-3	ASIRPGGGNTIY
TRBV7-6	TRBJ1-6	ASSFWDRDSPLH
TRBV7-9	TRBJ1-6	ASSLPGYSPLH
TRBV7-2	TRBJ2-2	ASSLEPTGELF
TRBV4-3	TRBJ1-1	ASSQATGYPNTEAF
TRBV6-2/TRBV6-3	TRBJ1-6	ASSSPGQGNSPLH
TRBV2	TRBJ1-4	ASTNRDRSFNEKLF
TRBV2	TRBJ2-1	AGLRDRANDEQF
TRBV5-1	TRBJ1-6	ASSLEGQGFSPLH
TRBV5-1	TRBJ2-5	ASSLIGQGAAETQY
TRBV5-1	TRBJ2-3	ASSLTGGQSDTQY
TRBV12-3/TRBV12-4	TRBJ1-1	ASRPMDGLNTEAF
TRBV20-1	TRBJ2-3	SATGGSTDTQY
TRBV4-1	TRBJ2-5	ASGEGARRETQY
TRBV18	TRBJ2-2	ASSPPMNTGELF
TRBV5-5	TRBJ2-4	ASSKGGEAIQY
TRBV6-5	TRBJ1-1	ASSYLRKNTEAF
TRBV4-3	TRBJ2-2	ASTGNLGTGELF
TRBV6-2/TRBV6-3	TRBJ2-1	ASSPRGREQF
TRBV24-1	TRBJ2-5	ATSEPRGRTGISETQY
TRBV23-1	TRBJ1-2	ASSQPDRLDGCT
TRBV6-5	TRBJ2-5	ASSYTGLAGPQTQY
TRBV7-6	TRBJ1-1	ASSLETGGLTEAF